This T cell receptor delta chain was captured by sequencing in a study of gamma-delta T cells after stem cell transplantation. This clone was recorded a few times. For this DNA, TCRdb reports the protein of a much larger clone, which diverges at residue 15, most likely from a read error; the protein presented here is translated directly from the DNA. CDR1 GEAIGNYY and CDR2 EKD come from the germline V gene. This CDR3 region has 21 residues. Trimming cost V 0 bases and J 2 bases; bases outside gene matches: 17. TCRdb called clones anew from the RT-PCR reads with CATT. The sample has about 2,800 delta-chain clones, around 5% seen once; the top ten hold more than 9.5%.

The source is a human donor. It is not recorded whose cells these are; they may come from a transplant donor. The sample taken for sequencing was gamma-delta T cells. The V call is TRDV2, the J call TRDJ1, with 13 bases aligning to TRDD3. The CDR3 loop is CACDTVGTVLGDTRETDKLIF. The CDR3 DNA reads TGTGCCTGTGACACCGTCGGCACGGTACTGGGGGATACGCGAGAGACCGATAAACTCATCTTT.